A single sample is the source of the 3 T cell receptor beta chains below, sequenced in a study of identical twins. TCRdb redid the calling of the 5' RACE reads with MiXCR, one entry per CDR3 protein. The sample lists roughly 690,000 distinct CDR3 sequences, 21% occurring once. These data were also filed under a second study, of T cells expressing NK-cell markers.

What was sequenced was PBMCs. The receptors were sampled from a woman between 18 and 29 years old in good health.

This clonotype came up a few times. This chain connects TRBV9 to TRBJ1-2; TRBD1 agrees at 8 bases. CDR3 length: 15 amino acids. Unmatched junction bases numbered 8, after V lost 3 bases and J lost 4 bases. Germline CDR1 and CDR2: SGDLS and YYNGEE. The CDR3 DNA reads as TGTGCCAGCAGCGCCGGACAGGGTTTAGGCTATGGCTACACCTTC. Its protein is CASSAGQGLGYGYTF.

This clonotype has more than one count but fewer than ten. The chain uses TRBV5-1 and TRBJ2-6; 8 nucleotides agree with TRBD1. CDR3 length equals 19 residues. V gave up 0 bases and J gave up 1 base; unmatched junction bases: 9. Germline V gene data show CDR1 as SGHRS and CDR2 as YFSETQ. The CDR3: CASSLGLNRGSSGANVLTF. Here the CDR3 DNA reads TGCGCCAGCAGCTTGGGACTGAACAGGGGGTCTTCTGGGGCCAACGTCCTGACTTTC.

Many counts were recorded for this clonotype. The chain employs TRBV12-3 or TRBV12-4 and TRBJ2-3; D gene uncertain. The CDR3 covers 15 residues. The ends were cut back, 6 bases at V and 2 bases at J, with 15 bases in the middle. This chain's CDR3 is CASRQLTETTDTQYF. CDR3 sequence (DNA): TGTGCCAGCAGACAACTGACTGAAACCACAGATACGCAGTATTTT.